The entry below describes one T cell receptor (beta chain). Its cognate antigen is unknown. Some clones are missing from TCRdb's copy, which holds only in-frame ones; the method was immunoSEQ multiplex PCR. The profile covers 500,000 or so clones, with 85% to 90% appearing a single time and about 2.5% taken by the ten largest. This sample stems from a study of Ad26.COV2.S vaccination and SARS-CoV-2 variants. For the study at large: A participant enrolled in the COV1001 Ad26.COV2.S trial arm provided the sample. Participants got Ad26.COV2.S intramuscularly, once or twice 56 days apart.

Treatment defined: 15 to 20 received Ad26.COV2.S at low or high dose, single or two shots; about five received placebo; per-sample allocation not given. The samples were gathered on day 63 after the first injection of vaccine or placebo. An adult of 18-55 years in Boston served as donor. The trim removed 0 bases at V and 4 bases at J, leaving 5 bases unmatched. Germline CDR1 and CDR2: LGHNA and YNFKEQ. This CDR3 has 15 amino acids. General observations from the study: Those who received vaccine or placebo ended up with similar non-spike TCR breadth.

The genes are TRBV4-2 and TRBJ2-7; 8 bases line up with TRBD2. The receptor was derived from a person between 18 and 65 years old who received the Ad26.COV2.S COVID-19 vaccine or a placebo. Sequenced here: peripheral blood, sampled in a trial of Ad26.COV2.S vaccine versus placebo. The CDR3 DNA reads TGTGCCAGCAGCCAAGATGGGACTAGAGGTTACGAGCAGTACTTC. This gives the protein CASSQDGTRGYEQYF.